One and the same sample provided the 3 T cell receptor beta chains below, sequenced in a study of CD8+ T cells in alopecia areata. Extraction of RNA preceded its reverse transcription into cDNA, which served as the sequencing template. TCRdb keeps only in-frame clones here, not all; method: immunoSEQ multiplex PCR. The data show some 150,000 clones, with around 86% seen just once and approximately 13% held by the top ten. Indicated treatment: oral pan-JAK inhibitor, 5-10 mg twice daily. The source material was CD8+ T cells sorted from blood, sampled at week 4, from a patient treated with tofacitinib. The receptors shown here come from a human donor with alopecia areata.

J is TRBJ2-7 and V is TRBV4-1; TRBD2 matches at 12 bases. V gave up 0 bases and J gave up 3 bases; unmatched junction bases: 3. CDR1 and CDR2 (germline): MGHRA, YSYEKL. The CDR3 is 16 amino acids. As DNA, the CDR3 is TGCGCCAGCAGCCAAGAAGGACTAGCGGGATTCTACGAGCAGTACTTC. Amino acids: CASSQEGLAGFYEQYF.

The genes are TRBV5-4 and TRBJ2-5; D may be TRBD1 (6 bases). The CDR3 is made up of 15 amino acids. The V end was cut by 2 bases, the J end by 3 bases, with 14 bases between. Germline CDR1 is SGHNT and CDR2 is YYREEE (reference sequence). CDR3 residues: CASSFLTDREETQYF. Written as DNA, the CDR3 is TGTGCCAGCAGCTTCCTCACGGACAGAGAAGAGACCCAGTACTTC.

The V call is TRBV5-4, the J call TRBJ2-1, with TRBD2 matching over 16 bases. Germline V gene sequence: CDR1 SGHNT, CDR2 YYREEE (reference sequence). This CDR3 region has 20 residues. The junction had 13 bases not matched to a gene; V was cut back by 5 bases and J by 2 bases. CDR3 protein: CASRHRPGTSGRGTYNEQFF. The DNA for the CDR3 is TGTGCCAGCAGACATCGACCGGGGACTAGCGGGAGGGGGACCTACAATGAGCAGTTCTTC.